The TCR beta chain described here comes from a study of blood T cell repertoires in COVID-19. Whole-study context: Samples representing acute and convalescent COVID-19 were sourced from the United States, Italy and Spain. In each case, the material was cDNA or gDNA derived from T cells, B-cell-depleted T cells, or PBMCs.

CDR1 is LNHDA, CDR2 SQIVND, per germline (reference sequence). This CDR3 is 13 amino acids long. Trimming cost V 6 bases and J 4 bases; bases outside gene matches: 4. Per the original methods: It was from reference gene primer amplification that nucleated cell counts were estimated. Sequencing used immunoSEQ multiplex PCR; TCRdb keeps in-frame clones, though not all of them. The V and J calls and clone size come from that table; D and trimming were worked out from the DNA. The sample has 20,000 to 30,000 clones; over 80% are singletons. Material for sequencing was peripheral blood. The chain has TRBV19 and TRBJ1-1, with 8 positions matching TRBD1. This TCR was sampled from a human donor in a cohort sampled during active COVID-19. This CDR3 reads CASSQGASTEAFF. CDR3 nucleotide sequence: TGTGCCAGTAGCCAGGGGGCGTCCACTGAAGCTTTCTTT.